The T cell receptor (beta chain) described here comes from a study of shared clonotypes between healthy human individuals. Study-wide results and limits: Sorted-subset samples were not fully sequenced, rarefaction indicated. Only blood samples were collected, and tissue repertoires likely differ.

Concerning this clone itself: Its antigen is undetermined.

Under the authors' procedure: ImmunoSEQ only sent back junction sequences with no quality scores, so filtering was done differently. Method: immunoSEQ multiplex PCR; TCRdb's copy keeps in-frame clones and lacks some. V, J and clone size were drawn from that table, and D and trimming were deduced from the DNA. The repertoire holds 300,000 or so clones, over 65% seen once, with 10% to 13% in the top ten. In the CD4+ fraction, cells were divided into CD45RA+ naive and CD45RA-negative memory subsets. Trimming stripped 0 bases from V and 0 bases from J, with 9 bases between. The CDR3 totals 15 residues. Germline V lookup: CDR1 MNHEY, CDR2 SVGAGI.

This sequence originates from a man in his thirties or forties in good health. Specimen: memory CD4+ T cells sorted from blood. Documented subset: CD45RA-negative fraction. V usage is TRBV6-5 and J usage is TRBJ2-7; D gene uncertain. The chain's CDR3 is CASSYSNLGSYEQYF. The CDR3 nucleotides read TGTGCCAGCAGTTACTCGAATCTAGGCTCCTACGAGCAGTACTTC.